This T cell receptor (beta chain) originates from a study of blood T cell repertoires in COVID-19 (dated by TCRdb to the early 2020s). Describing the broader study: The collaborator samples originated in the United States, Italy and Spain and spanned the acute and convalescent phases of COVID-19. The prospective study material was composed of cDNA or gDNA derived from T cells, B-cell-depleted T cells, or PBMCs. Subjects who had been exposed to COVID-19, were actively infected with it, or had recovered from it provided the deeply sampled blood TCRbeta repertoires that made up the dataset. The repertoires were released in a freely available public database intended as a resource for research on the immune response to SARS-CoV-2. The samples were drawn from the first 160 participants of the ongoing ImmuneRACE study and from some 1,300 subjects provided by 6 global collaborators. Nearly every sample came with metadata listing a de-identified subject ID, COVID-19 status, age in years and sex. Where available, HLA class I and class II types were taken from metadata supplied by the sample provider and were not determined by assay-based typing. General findings and caveats noted by the study authors: Clinical and demographic metadata were provided uncurated, with the amount varying by source and participant.

Comment on this clone: No cognate antigen has been identified for it. No much larger clone exists at a distance of one base, and base qualities are not known.

TCRbeta CDR3 regions were amplified from genomic DNA using the immunoSEQ Assay, a bias-controlled multiplex PCR. In the source study's methods: The number of nucleated cells in each sample was estimated from the amplification of reference gene primers within the assay. Sequence reads were collapsed and filtered to measure the absolute abundance of every unique TCRbeta CDR3 rearrangement. Productive Simpson clonality was computed per sample as the square root of Simpson's diversity index over productive rearrangements. The table was pulled from immuneACCESS by TCRdb, which kept in-frame rearrangements only. Such tables lose some clones; where checked, under half of the loss comes from unresolved V genes, and the rest has no known cause. For V, J and clone size, that table is used; D and trimming come from the DNA. This sample comprises over 200,000 clones, roughly 84% of them detected only once. The biggest ten clones account for approximately 6.5% of the sample.

Participants in the prospective study were enrolled through a virtual design, were aged about 18 to 100 years, and lived in roughly 26 United States geographic areas. To assign participants to cohorts, the prospective study relied on clinical history that participants themselves reported in a screening survey and a study questionnaire. ImmuneRACE Cohort 3 recovered participants were defined by two consecutive negative NP/OP PCR tests, healthcare professional clearance, or symptom resolution. Mobile phlebotomists in the prospective study collected whole blood, serum and a nasopharyngeal or oropharyngeal swab from every participant. Additional blood draws and questionnaires over an approximately 2-month period could optionally be provided by prospective study participants. Before DNA extraction, prospective study blood samples were shipped either frozen or at room temperature. CDR3 length: 16 amino acids, cysteine to phenylalanine. The DNA shown is the 48-base CDR3, in frame from base 1. For this chain, trimming is 3 bases at the V end and 0 bases at the J end, and the number of junction bases without a gene match is 6. The germline V gene supplies CDR1 LGHNT and CDR2 FRNRAP.

The receptor's source is a woman between 40 and 55 years old who had recovered from COVID-19. Recombination connected TRBV12-5 to TRBJ1-2, and TRBD1 matches 8 of the central bases. Sequenced: PBMCs or T cells enriched from blood (not recorded which). In nucleotides, the sequence is TGTGCTAGTGGTTTCCCGCTCAGGGGGCCTAACTATGGCTACACCTTC. Protein translation: CASGFPLRGPNYGYTF. Reference TRBV12-5 and TRBJ1-2 genes cover what lies past the CDR3, so the full variable domain is DARVTQTPRHKVTEMGQEVTMRCQPILGHNTVFWYRQTMMQGLELLAYFRNRAPLDDSGMPKDRFSAEMPDATLATLKIQPSEPRDSAVYFCASGFPLRGPNYGYTFGSGTRLTVV.